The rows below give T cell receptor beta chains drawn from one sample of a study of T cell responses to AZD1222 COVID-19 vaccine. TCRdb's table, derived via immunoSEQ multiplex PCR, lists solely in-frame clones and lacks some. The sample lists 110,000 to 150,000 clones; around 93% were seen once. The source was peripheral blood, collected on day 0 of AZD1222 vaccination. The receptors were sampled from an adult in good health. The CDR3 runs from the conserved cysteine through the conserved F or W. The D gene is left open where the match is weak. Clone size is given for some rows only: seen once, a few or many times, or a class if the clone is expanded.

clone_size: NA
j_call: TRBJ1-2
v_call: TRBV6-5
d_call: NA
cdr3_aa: CASSYGANYGYTF
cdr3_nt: TGTGCCAGCAGTTACGGAGCTAACTATGGCTACACCTTC

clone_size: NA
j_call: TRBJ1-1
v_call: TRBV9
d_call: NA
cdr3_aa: CASSAGQLTEAFF
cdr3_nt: TGTGCCAGCAGCGCTGGACAGCTCACTGAAGCTTTCTTT

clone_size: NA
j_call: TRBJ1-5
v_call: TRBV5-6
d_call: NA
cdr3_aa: CASSLGQSNQPQHF
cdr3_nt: TGTGCCAGCAGTTTAGGGCAGAGCAATCAGCCCCAGCATTTT

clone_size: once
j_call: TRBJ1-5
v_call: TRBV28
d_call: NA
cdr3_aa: CASSSQGLGQPQHF
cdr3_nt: TGTGCCAGCAGTTCCCAGGGGCTAGGGCAGCCCCAGCATTTT

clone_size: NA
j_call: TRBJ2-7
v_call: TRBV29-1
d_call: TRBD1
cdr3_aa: CSVGTGVYEQYF
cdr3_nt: TGCAGCGTTGGGACAGGGGTCTACGAGCAGTACTTC

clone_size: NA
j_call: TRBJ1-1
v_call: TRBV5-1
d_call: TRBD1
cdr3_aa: CASSLGQGASDEAFF
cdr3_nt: TGCGCCAGCAGCTTGGGACAGGGCGCTAGTGATGAAGCTTTCTTT

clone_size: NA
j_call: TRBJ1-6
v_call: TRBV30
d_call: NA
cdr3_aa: CAWSPPSYNSPLHF
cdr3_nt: TGTGCCTGGAGTCCCCCCTCCTATAATTCACCCCTCCACTTT

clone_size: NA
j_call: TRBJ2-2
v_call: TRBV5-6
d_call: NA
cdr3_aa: CASTFRVTGWDTGELFF
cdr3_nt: TGTGCCAGCACCTTTAGAGTTACAGGGTGGGACACCGGGGAGCTGTTTTTT

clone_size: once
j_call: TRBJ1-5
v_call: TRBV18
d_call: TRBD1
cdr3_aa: CASSPGQGNQPQHF
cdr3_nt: TGTGCCAGCTCACCGGGACAGGGGAATCAGCCCCAGCATTTT

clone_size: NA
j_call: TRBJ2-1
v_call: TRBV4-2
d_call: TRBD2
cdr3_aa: CASSQDPPGLAGVNEQFF
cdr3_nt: TGTGCCAGCAGCCAAGACCCCCCGGGACTAGCGGGGGTCAATGAGCAGTTCTTC

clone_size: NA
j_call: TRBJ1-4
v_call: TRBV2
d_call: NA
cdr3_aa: CATNSPWQGEEKLFF
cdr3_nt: TGTGCCACCAACAGCCCATGGCAGGGAGAAGAAAAACTGTTTTTT

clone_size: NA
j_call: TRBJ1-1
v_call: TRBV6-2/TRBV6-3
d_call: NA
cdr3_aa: CASSYSKTEMNTEAFF
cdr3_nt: TGTGCCAGCAGTTACTCTAAGACAGAAATGAACACTGAAGCTTTCTTT

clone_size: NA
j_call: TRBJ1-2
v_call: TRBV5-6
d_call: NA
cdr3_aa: CASPPREVGYGYTF
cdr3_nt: TGTGCCAGCCCCCCCCGGGAAGTAGGCTATGGCTACACCTTC

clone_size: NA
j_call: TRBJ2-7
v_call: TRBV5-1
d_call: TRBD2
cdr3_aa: CASSWVSSGGLGEQYF
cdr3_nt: TGCGCCAGCAGCTGGGTCTCGTCGGGGGGGCTCGGTGAGCAGTACTTC

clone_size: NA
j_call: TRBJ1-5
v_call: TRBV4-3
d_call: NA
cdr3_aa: CASSQDPGEPQHF
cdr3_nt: TGCGCCAGCAGCCAAGATCCCGGGGAGCCCCAGCATTTT

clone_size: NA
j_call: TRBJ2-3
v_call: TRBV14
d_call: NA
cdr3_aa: CASSQLQGFTDTQYF
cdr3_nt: TGTGCCAGCAGCCAACTACAGGGCTTCACAGATACGCAGTATTTT

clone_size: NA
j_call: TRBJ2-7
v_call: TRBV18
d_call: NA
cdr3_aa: CASSLNYEQYF
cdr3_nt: TGTGCCAGCTCATTAAACTACGAGCAGTACTTC

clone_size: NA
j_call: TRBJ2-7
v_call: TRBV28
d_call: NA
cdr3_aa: CASSLGTATYEQYF
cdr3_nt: TGTGCCAGCAGTTTAGGGACCGCCACCTACGAGCAGTACTTC

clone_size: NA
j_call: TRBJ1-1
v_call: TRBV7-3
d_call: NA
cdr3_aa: CASSLFGTGNTEAFF
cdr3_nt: TGTGCCAGCAGCTTATTCGGGACTGGGAACACTGAAGCTTTCTTT

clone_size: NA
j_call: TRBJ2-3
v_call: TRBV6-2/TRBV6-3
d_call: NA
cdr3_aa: CASSYSGDSAVDTQYF
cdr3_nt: TGTGCCAGCAGTTACTCGGGGGACTCCGCAGTGGATACGCAGTATTTT

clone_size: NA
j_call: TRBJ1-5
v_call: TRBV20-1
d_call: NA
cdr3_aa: CSVGFEWTQHF
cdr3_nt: TGCAGTGTTGGGTTTGAGTGGACCCAGCATTTT

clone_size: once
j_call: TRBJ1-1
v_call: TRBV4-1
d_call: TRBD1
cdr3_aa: CASSPLSGQQNTEAFF
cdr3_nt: TGCGCCAGCAGCCCTCTTTCGGGACAGCAAAACACTGAAGCTTTCTTT

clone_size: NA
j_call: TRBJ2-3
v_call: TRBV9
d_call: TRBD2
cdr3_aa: CASRGTRADTQYF
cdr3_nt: TGTGCCAGCAGAGGGACTAGGGCAGATACGCAGTATTTT

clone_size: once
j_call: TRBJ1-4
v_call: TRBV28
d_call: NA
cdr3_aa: CASTRTTTNEKLFF
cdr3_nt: TGTGCCAGCACTAGGACCACAACTAATGAAAAACTGTTTTTT

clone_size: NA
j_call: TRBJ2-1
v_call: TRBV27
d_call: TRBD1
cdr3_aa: CASSLDRGHEQFF
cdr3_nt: TGTGCCAGCAGCCTCGACAGGGGGCATGAGCAGTTCTTC

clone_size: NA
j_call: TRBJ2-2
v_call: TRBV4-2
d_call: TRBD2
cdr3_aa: CASSQDGPSGGAGELFF
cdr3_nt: TGTGCCAGCAGCCAAGATGGTCCTAGCGGGGGGGCCGGGGAGCTGTTTTTT

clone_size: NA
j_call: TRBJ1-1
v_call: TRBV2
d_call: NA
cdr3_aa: CASRGNTEAFF
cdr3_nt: TGTGCCAGCAGAGGGAACACTGAAGCTTTCTTT

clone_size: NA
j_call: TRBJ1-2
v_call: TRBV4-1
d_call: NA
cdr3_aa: CASSQGIGGSYGYTF
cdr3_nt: TGCGCCAGCAGCCAAGGCATTGGGGGTAGCTATGGCTACACCTTC

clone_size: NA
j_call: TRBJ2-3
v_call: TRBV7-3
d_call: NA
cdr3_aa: CASSLGGRGENTQYF
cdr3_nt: TGTGCCAGCAGCTTGGGGGGACGAGGTGAAAATACGCAGTATTTT

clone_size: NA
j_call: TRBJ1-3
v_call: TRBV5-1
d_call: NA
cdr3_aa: CASSLVGGDTGNTIYF
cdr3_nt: TGCGCCAGCAGCTTGGTCGGGGGCGATACTGGAAACACCATATATTTT

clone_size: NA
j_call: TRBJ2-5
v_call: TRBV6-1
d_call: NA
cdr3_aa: CASSESGIRETQYF
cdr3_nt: TGTGCCAGCAGTGAAAGTGGCATTCGAGAGACCCAGTACTTC

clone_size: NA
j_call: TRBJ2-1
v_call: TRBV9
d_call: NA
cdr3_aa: CASSPPPGTQEQFF
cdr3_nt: TGTGCCAGCAGCCCACCTCCCGGGACCCAAGAGCAGTTCTTC

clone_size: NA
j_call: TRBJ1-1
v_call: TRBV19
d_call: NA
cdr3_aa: CASSIMGARDTEAFF
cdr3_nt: TGTGCCAGTAGTATAATGGGGGCTAGGGACACTGAAGCTTTCTTT

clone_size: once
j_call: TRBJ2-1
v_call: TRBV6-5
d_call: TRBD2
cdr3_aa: CASSYTRLAGANEQFF
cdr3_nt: TGTGCCAGCAGTTACACGAGACTAGCGGGGGCTAATGAGCAGTTCTTC

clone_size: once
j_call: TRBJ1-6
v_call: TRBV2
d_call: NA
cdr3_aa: CASSEAPRGAQTLHF
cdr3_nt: TGTGCCAGCAGTGAAGCCCCCAGAGGTGCGCAAACCCTCCACTTT

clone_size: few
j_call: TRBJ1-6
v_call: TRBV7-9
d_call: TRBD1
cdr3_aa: CASSNTGTGYSPLHF
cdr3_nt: TGTGCCAGCAGCAACACCGGGACAGGGTATTCACCCCTCCACTTT

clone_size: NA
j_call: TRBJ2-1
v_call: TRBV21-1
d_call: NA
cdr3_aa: CASDDRDRGDNEQFF
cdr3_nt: TGTGCCAGCGACGACCGGGACAGGGGTGACAATGAGCAGTTCTTC

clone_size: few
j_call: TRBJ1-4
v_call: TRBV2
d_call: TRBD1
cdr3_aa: CASREGQGTNEKLFF
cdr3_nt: TGTGCCAGCAGGGAGGGACAGGGGACTAATGAAAAACTGTTTTTT

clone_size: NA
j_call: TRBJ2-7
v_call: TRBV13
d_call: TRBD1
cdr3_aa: CASSLGTGGYEQYF
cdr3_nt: TGTGCCAGCAGCTTAGGGACAGGGGGCTACGAGCAGTACTTC

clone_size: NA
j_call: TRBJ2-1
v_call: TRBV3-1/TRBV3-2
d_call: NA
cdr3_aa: CASQKRGQGWGEQFF
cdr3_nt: TGTGCCAGCCAAAAGCGAGGCCAAGGATGGGGCGAGCAGTTCTTC

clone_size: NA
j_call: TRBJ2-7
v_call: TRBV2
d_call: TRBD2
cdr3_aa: CASRISGVVSYEQYF
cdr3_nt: TGTGCCAGCAGAATTAGCGGGGTGGTCTCCTACGAGCAGTACTTC

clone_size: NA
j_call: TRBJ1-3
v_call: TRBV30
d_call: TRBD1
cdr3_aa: CAWNYRGSVGNTIYF
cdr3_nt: TGTGCCTGGAACTACAGGGGGTCGGTTGGAAACACCATATATTTT

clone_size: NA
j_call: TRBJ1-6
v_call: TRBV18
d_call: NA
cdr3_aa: CASSPKANSYNSPLHF
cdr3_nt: TGTGCCAGCTCACCAAAGGCGAACTCCTATAATTCACCCCTCCACTTT

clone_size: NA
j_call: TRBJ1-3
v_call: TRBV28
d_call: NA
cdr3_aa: CASRPSPTGGGGTIYF
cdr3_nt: TGTGCCAGCAGACCATCCCCGACAGGTGGGGGAGGCACCATATATTTT

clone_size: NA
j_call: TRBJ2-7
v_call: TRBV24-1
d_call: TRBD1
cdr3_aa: CATKKRDRGLFSYEQYF
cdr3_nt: TGTGCCACCAAAAAGCGGGACAGGGGGCTCTTCTCCTACGAGCAGTACTTC

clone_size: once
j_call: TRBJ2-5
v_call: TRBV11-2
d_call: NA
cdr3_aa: CASSLVGETQYF
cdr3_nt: TGTGCCAGCAGCTTAGTCGGGGAGACCCAGTACTTC

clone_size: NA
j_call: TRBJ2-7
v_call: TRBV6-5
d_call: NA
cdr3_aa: CASSYDASSYEQYF
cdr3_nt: TGTGCCAGCAGTTACGACGCGAGCTCCTACGAGCAGTACTTC

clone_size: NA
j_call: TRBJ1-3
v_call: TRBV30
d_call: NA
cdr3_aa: CAWRQGAGNTIYF
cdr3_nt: TGTGCCTGGAGACAGGGAGCCGGAAACACCATATATTTT

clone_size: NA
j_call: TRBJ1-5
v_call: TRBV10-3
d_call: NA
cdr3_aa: CAISAGQWDNQPQHF
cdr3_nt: TGTGCCATCAGTGCAGGACAGTGGGACAATCAGCCCCAGCATTTT

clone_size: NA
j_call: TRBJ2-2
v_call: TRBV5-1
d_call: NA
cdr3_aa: CASRRTPEAGELFF
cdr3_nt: TGCGCCAGCAGAAGGACTCCCGAGGCCGGGGAGCTGTTTTTT